The 5 T cell receptor beta chains below were found in one sample sequenced in a study of identical twins. Each CDR3 protein gets one entry after TCRdb re-called the 5' RACE reads with MiXCR. The repertoire consists of fewer than 250,000 distinct CDR3 sequences, with approximately 8% occurring once and the leading ten covering about 5.8%. The sample was also linked to a second study, of yellow fever vaccine responses in identical twins.

Sequences were obtained from CD8+ T cells sorted from blood. The receptors were sampled from a woman in her late teens or twenties in good health.

Many counts were recorded for this clonotype. This chain links TRBV12-3 or TRBV12-4 with TRBJ2-2, with no clear D. The CDR3 covers 11 residues. V dropped 6 bases and J dropped 6 bases, with 5 bases sitting between them. The CDR3 nucleotides are TGTGCCAGCAGCCCTTCCGGGGAGCTGTTTTTT. As protein: CASSPSGELFF.

This clonotype has ten or more counts. The rearrangement uses TRBV28 and TRBJ1-3; 10 bases line up with TRBD1. Germline-derived CDR1 and CDR2 are MDHEN and SYDVKM. V lost 6 bases to trimming and J lost 4 bases; unmatched junction nucleotides: 6. The CDR3 has 15 amino acids. The CDR3 is CASRPDRGPGNTIYF. The DNA for the CDR3 is TGTGCCAGCAGACCCGACAGGGGGCCCGGAAACACCATATATTTT. The complete variable domain, with remaining parts taken from reference TRBV28 and TRBJ1-3, reads DVKVTQSSRYLVKRTGEKVFLECVQDMDHENMFWYRQDPGLGLRLIYFSYDVKMKEKGDIPEGYSVSREKKERFSLILESASTNQTSMYLCASRPDRGPGNTIYFGEGSWLTVV.

This clonotype was seen repeatedly, ten times or more. The chain carries TRBV7-6 and TRBJ2-3, with D perhaps TRBD1 or TRBD2 (5 bases each). CDR1 is SGHVS and CDR2 is FNYEAQ in the germline V gene. CDR3 length: 15 amino acids. Trimming took 5 bases from V and 2 from J, leaving 14 bases between them. CDR3 nucleotides: TGTGCCAGCAGCCCCCGGGACCCAAACACAGATACGCAGTATTTT. It translates to CASSPRDPNTDTQYF.

Note on this clonotype: This may stem from a read error, because a much larger clone lies one nucleotide away. This chain connects TRBV20-1 to TRBJ2-2, with D tentatively TRBD2 (7 bases). The CDR3 is 16 residues long. Germline values: CDR1 DFQATT, CDR2 SNEGSKA (reference sequence). The CDR3 DNA follows: TGCTGTGCTAGAGATGGGGGGGCCCTGAACACCGGGGAGCTGTTTTTT. It translates to CCARDGGALNTGELFF.

A few counts support this clonotype. V and J are TRBV15 and TRBJ2-1, with D perhaps TRBD2 (6 bases). The germline V and J ends were trimmed by 4 bases and 5 bases, with 6 bases remaining between them. This CDR3 is built from 12 residues. CDR1 and CDR2 (germline): LNHNV, YYDKDF (reference sequence). The CDR3 bases are TGTGCCACCAGCACGGGAGACAATGAGCAGTTCTTC. Amino acids: CATSTGDNEQFF.